This record covers a single T cell receptor beta chain. Its target is not known. Each CDR3 protein is one row after TCRdb ran MiXCR on the reads. The table lists 900,000 to 950,000 distinct CDR3 sequences, around 30% of them singletons, with roughly an eighth in the top ten. Trimming took 0 bases from V and 6 from J, leaving 5 bases between them. Germline CDR1 MNHNY, CDR2 SVGAGI (reference sequence). The CDR3 length is 12 residues. This specimen belongs to a study of T cell repertoires in cytomegalovirus infection. The overall study: Researchers turned to recently identified HLA-C-restricted CMV epitopes as well as well-studied HLA-B-restricted ones. Based on public TCR beta signatures, there were indications of CMV infection and of a matching HLA type. Study outcomes and limitations: The study identified carriers of CMV plus the relevant HLA from cumulative public TCR beta family frequency. It was HLA-C-restricted CMV-specific TCR beta clonotypes that dominated the response ex vivo.

The sample in question was cultured CD8+ T cells from PBMCs, obtained from culture after CMV antigen stimulation. The rearrangement joins TRBV6-6 to TRBJ1-1, with D unresolved. The TCR originated in a human donor in good health (CMV status not recorded). Some clones in this sample may be carry-over from other donors' samples. The CDR3: CASSYSKAEAFF. CDR3 coding DNA: TGTGCCAGCAGTTACTCGAAGGCTGAAGCTTTCTTT.